This record concerns one T cell receptor (beta chain) sequence. Antigen unknown. This entry comes from a study of T cells after yellow fever vaccination. Study findings and constraints: Among all clonotypes, a small share was observed in both CD4 and CD8 compartments. Once the booster was given, most primary-vaccination clones reappeared, at over 95% for CD4 and over 85% for CD8. From the bulk population, abundant clonotypes could contaminate and appear within FACS-sorted repertoires.

The CDR3 loop spans 16 amino acids. In germline, CDR1 is SGHTA, CDR2 FQGNSA. Trimming at V came to 4 bases and at J to 0 bases, leaving 3 bases not matched to a gene. Template switching with 5'RACE generated the TCR cDNA and added a universal primer site and UMIs. TCRdb analysed the 5' RACE reads with MiXCR anew, one entry per CDR3 protein. The sample shows some 340,000 distinct CDR3 sequences, approximately 12% of them seen only once. The specimen was CD4+ T cells sorted from PBMCs, collected 45 days after the yellow fever booster vaccination. The sequence derives from a man in his late teens or twenties who received the YFV17D yellow fever vaccine. This chain joins TRBV7-2 and TRBJ2-4; 10 bases line up with TRBD2. The CDR3 region is CASSYSGGTAKNIQYF. In DNA form, the CDR3 reads TGTGCCAGCAGCTATAGCGGGGGGACAGCCAAAAACATTCAGTACTTC.